This TCR beta chain was sequenced for a study of blood T cell repertoires in COVID-19. The CDR3 spans 16 residues. Clones were sequenced by immunoSEQ multiplex PCR, and TCRdb holds only the in-frame ones, with some missing. The data contain about 82,000 clones, under 80% of them singletons. Source material: peripheral blood. This TCR was sampled from a man in his fifties or sixties with COVID-19, enrolled during active disease. The chain couples TRBV21-1 to TRBJ2-1; the table's TRBD2 call for D was not verified on the DNA. TRBV21-1 is a pseudogene locus. The CDR3 sequence: CASSKAPRDSSNEQFF. In DNA, the CDR3 is TGTGCCAGCAGCAAGGCCCCGCGGGACTCCAGCAATGAGCAGTTCTTC.